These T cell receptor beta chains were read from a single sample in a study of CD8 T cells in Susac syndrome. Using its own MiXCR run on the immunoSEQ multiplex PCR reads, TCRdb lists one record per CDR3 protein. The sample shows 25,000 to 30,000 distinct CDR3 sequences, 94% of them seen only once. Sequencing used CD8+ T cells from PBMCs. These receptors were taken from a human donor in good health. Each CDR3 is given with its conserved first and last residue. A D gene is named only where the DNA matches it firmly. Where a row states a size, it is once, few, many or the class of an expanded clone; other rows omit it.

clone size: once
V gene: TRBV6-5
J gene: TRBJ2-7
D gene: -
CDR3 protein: CASSQESSLEQYF
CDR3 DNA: TGTGCCAGCAGCCAAGAGAGTTCCCTCGAGCAGTACTTC

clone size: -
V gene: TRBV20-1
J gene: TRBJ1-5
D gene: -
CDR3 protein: CSAAGRINQPQHF
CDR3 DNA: TGCAGTGCTGCCGGGCGGATCAATCAGCCCCAGCATTTT

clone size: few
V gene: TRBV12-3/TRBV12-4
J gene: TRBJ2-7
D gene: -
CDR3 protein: CASSQTGYEQYF
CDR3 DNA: TGTGCCAGCAGCCAGACAGGATACGAGCAGTACTTC

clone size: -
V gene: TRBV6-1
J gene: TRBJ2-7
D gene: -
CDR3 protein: CASDNLAYEQYF
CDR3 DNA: TGTGCCAGCGATAACCTCGCCTACGAGCAGTACTTC

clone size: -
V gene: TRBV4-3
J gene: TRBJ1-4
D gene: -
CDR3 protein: CASSQERPRAGEEKLFF
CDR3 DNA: TGCGCCAGCAGCCAAGAAAGGCCCAGGGCAGGGGAGGAAAAACTGTTTTTT

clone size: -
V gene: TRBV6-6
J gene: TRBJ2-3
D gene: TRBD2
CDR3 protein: CASSRLAGRTDTQYF
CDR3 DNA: TGTGCCAGCAGCCGACTAGCGGGACGCACAGATACGCAGTATTTT

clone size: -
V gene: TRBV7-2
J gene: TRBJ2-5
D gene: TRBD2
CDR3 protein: CASSSGLAGTFWTQYF
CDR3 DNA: TGTGCCAGCAGCTCCGGACTAGCGGGCACTTTCTGGACCCAGTACTTC

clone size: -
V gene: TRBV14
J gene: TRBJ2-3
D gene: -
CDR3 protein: CASSQAVGLQIDTDTQYF
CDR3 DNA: TGTGCCAGCAGCCAAGCCGTGGGATTACAAATTGACACAGATACGCAGTATTTT

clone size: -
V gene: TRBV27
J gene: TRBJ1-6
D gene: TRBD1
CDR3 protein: CASSSGTGVDSPLHF
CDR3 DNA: TGTGCCAGCAGTTCCGGGACAGGGGTGGATTCACCCCTCCACTTT

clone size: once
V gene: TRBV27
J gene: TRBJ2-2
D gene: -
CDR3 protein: CASSPRGGRNTGELFF
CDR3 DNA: TGTGCCAGCAGTCCCCGAGGGGGGAGGAACACCGGGGAGCTGTTTTTT

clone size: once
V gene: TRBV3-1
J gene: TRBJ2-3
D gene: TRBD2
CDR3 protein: CASSQAAGSGADTQYF
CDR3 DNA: TGTGCCAGCAGCCAAGCGGCTGGGAGCGGGGCAGATACGCAGTATTTT

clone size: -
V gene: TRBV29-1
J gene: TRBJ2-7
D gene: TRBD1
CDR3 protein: CSVGLGQGAYEQYF
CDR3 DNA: TGCAGCGTCGGATTAGGACAGGGGGCCTACGAGCAGTACTTC

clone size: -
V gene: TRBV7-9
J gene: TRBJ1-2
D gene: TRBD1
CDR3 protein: CASSPGTGYGYTF
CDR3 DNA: TGTGCCAGCAGTCCCGGGACAGGGTATGGCTACACCTTC

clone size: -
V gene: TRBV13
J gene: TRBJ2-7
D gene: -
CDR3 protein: CASSQGGGLKYEQYF
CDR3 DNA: TGTGCCAGCAGCCAGGGAGGGGGCTTGAAATACGAGCAGTACTTC

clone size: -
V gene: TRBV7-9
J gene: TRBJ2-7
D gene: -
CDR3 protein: CASSSVLEKRQYF
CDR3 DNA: TGTGCCAGCAGCTCCGTACTAGAGAAACGGCAGTACTTC

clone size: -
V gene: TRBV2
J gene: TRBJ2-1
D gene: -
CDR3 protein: CASSEAVGGLGSNEQFF
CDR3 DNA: TGTGCCAGCAGTGAAGCCGTTGGGGGGCTGGGTAGCAATGAGCAGTTCTTC

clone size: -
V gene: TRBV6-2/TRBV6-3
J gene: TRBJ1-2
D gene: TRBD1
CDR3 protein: CASRPLIRDRADNYGYTF
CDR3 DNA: TGTGCCAGCAGACCTCTTATCCGGGACAGGGCCGATAACTATGGCTACACCTTC

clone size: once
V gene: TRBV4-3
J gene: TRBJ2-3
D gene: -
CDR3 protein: CASSQDWGNVQPADTQYF
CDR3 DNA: TGCGCCAGCAGCCAAGATTGGGGTAACGTCCAACCCGCAGATACGCAGTATTTT

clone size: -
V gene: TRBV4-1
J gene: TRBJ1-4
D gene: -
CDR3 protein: CASSPDGGGEANEKLFF
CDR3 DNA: TGCGCCAGCAGCCCTGACGGAGGCGGGGAAGCTAATGAAAAACTGTTTTTT

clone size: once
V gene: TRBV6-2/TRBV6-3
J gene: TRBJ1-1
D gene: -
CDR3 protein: CASSYGGANREAFF
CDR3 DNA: TGTGCCAGCAGTTACGGGGGGGCGAATCGTGAAGCTTTCTTT

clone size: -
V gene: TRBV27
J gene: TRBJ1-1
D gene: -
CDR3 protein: CASSLSLNTEAFF
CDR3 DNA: TGTGCCAGCAGTTTATCTTTGAACACTGAAGCTTTCTTT

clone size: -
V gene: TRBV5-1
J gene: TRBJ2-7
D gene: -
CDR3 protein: CASGQTSSYEQYF
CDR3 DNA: TGCGCCAGTGGACAGACCTCCTCCTACGAGCAGTACTTC

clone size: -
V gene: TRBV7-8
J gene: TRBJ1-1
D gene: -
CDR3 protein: CASSQSTTEAFF
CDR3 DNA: TGTGCCAGCAGCCAATCAACCACTGAAGCTTTCTTT

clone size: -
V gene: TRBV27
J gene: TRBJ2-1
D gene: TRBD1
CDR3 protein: CASSPQDRGLHEQFF
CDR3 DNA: TGTGCCAGCAGTCCCCAGGACAGGGGGCTGCATGAGCAGTTCTTC

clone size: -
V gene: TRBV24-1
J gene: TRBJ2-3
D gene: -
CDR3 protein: CATSDHKALGDTQYF
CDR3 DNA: TGTGCCACCAGTGATCACAAGGCTCTCGGAGATACGCAGTATTTT

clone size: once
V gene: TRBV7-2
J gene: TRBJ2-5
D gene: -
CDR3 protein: CASSLERQTQETQYF
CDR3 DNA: TGTGCCAGCAGCTTAGAGAGGCAGACACAAGAGACCCAGTACTTC

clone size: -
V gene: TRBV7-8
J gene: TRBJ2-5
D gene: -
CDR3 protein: CASSLDVGTQYF
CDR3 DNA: TGTGCCAGCAGCTTAGACGTAGGGACCCAGTACTTC

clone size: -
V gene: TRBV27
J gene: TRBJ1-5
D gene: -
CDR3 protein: CASSSASYSNQPQHF
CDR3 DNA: TGTGCCAGCAGTTCCGCTAGCTATAGCAATCAGCCCCAGCATTTT

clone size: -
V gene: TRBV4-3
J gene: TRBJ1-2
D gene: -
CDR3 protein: CASSQDGSGRGYTF
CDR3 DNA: TGCGCCAGCAGCCAAGATGGATCGGGAAGGGGCTACACCTTC

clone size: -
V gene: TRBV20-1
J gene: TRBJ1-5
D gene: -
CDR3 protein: CSASSSEGRTLNQPQHF
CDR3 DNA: TGCAGTGCTAGTAGTTCGGAAGGAAGAACCTTAAATCAGCCCCAGCATTTT

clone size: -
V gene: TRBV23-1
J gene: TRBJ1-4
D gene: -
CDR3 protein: CASSQLRRSKRGPNEKLFF
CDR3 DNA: TGCGCCAGCAGTCAGCTCAGGCGGTCAAAGCGGGGACCTAATGAAAAACTGTTTTTT

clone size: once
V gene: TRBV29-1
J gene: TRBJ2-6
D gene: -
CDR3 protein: CSVGGTSGANVLTF
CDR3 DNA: TGCAGCGTTGGAGGGACCTCTGGGGCCAACGTCCTGACTTTC

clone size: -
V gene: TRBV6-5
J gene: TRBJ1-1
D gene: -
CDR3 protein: CASSPSKRTEAFF
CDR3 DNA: TGTGCCAGCAGTCCCTCGAAACGCACTGAAGCTTTCTTT

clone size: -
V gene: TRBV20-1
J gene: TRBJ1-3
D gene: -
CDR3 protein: CSARGREVSAPTIYF
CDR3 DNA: TGCAGTGCTAGGGGACGGGAAGTATCAGCTCCCACCATATATTTT

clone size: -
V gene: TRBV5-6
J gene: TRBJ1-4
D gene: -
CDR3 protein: CASSLGGRSFGKLFF
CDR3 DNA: TGTGCCAGCAGCTTGGGGGGGAGATCATTTGGAAAACTGTTTTTT

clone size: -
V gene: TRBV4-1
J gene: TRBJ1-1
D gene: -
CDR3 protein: CASSQDGPGQMNTEAFF
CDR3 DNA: TGCGCCAGCAGCCAAGATGGGCCGGGACAAATGAACACTGAAGCTTTCTTT

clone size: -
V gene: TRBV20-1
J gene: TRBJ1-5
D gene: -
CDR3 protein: CSAVGDFGGQPQHF
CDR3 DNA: TGCAGTGCCGTTGGAGACTTCGGGGGTCAGCCCCAGCATTTT

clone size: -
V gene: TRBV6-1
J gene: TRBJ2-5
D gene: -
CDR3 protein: CASSEAQWALGETQYF
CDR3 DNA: TGTGCCAGCAGTGAAGCGCAATGGGCCCTAGGCGAGACCCAGTACTTC

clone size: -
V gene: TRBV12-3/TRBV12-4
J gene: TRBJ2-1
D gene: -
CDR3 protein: CASSATSYNEQFF
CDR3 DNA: TGTGCCAGCAGTGCTACTAGCTACAATGAGCAGTTCTTC

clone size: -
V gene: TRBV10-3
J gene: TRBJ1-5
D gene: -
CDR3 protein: CAIGSGAGQPQHF
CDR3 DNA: TGTGCCATCGGTTCGGGGGCCGGGCAGCCCCAGCATTTT

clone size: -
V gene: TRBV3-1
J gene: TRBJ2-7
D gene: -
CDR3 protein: CASSPDLSYEQYF
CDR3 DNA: TGTGCCAGCAGCCCGGACCTCTCCTACGAGCAGTACTTC

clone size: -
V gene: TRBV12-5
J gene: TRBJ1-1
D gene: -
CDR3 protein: CASGLEVNTEAFF
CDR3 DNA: TGTGCTAGTGGTTTAGAGGTGAACACTGAAGCTTTCTTT

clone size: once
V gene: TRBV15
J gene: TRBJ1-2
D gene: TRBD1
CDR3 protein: CATRSPDRGLYGYTF
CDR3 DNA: TGTGCCACCAGATCCCCTGACAGGGGACTTTATGGCTACACCTTC

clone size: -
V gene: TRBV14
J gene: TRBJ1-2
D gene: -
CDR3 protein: CASSQAWGQVGYTF
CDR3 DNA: TGTGCCAGCAGCCAAGCATGGGGACAAGTGGGCTACACCTTC

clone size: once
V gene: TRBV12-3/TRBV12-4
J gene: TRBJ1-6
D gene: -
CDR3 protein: CASRLDSNSPLHF
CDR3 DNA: TGTGCCAGCAGACTGGACAGTAATTCACCCCTCCACTTT

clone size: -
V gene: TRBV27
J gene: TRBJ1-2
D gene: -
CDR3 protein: CASSAGSDSGYGYTF
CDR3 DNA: TGTGCCAGCAGTGCCGGCTCAGACAGTGGCTATGGCTACACCTTC

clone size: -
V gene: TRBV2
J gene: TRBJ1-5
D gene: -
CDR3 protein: CASSEGQISNQPQHF
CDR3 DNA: TGTGCCAGCAGTGAAGGACAGATTAGCAATCAGCCCCAGCATTTT

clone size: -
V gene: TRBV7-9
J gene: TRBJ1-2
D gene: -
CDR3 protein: CASSLETDYGYTF
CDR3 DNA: TGTGCCAGCAGCTTAGAGACGGACTATGGCTACACCTTC

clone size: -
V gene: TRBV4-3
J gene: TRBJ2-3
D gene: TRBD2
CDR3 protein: CASSPRLAASGVTDTQYF
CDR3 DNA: TGCGCCAGCAGCCCACGACTAGCGGCGAGCGGAGTCACAGATACGCAGTATTTT

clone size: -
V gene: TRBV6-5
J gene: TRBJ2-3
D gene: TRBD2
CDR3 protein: CASSTPGLAGTDTQYF
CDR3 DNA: TGTGCCAGCAGTACCCCGGGACTAGCGGGCACAGATACGCAGTATTTT

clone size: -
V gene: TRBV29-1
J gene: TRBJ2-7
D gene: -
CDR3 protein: CSVHRFTYEQYF
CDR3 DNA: TGCAGCGTTCATAGATTCACCTACGAGCAGTACTTC

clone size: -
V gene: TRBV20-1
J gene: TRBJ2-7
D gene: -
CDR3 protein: CSASIHPSIYEQYF
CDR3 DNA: TGCAGTGCTAGTATCCATCCCTCAATTTACGAGCAGTACTTC

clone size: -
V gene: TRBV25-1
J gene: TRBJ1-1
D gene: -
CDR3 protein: CASSAQEYTEAFF
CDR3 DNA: TGTGCCAGCAGTGCTCAGGAGTACACTGAAGCTTTCTTT

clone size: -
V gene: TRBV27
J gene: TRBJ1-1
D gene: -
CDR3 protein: CASSLLGGANTEAFF
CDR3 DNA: TGTGCCAGCTCCCTCCTGGGGGGAGCGAACACTGAAGCTTTCTTT

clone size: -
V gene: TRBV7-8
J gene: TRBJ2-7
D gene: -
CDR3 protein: CASSSDLSVSSYEQYF
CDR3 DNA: TGTGCCAGCAGCTCGGACCTATCGGTTAGCTCCTACGAGCAGTACTTC

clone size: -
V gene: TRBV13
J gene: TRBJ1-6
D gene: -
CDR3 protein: CASSPGTYNSPLHF
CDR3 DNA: TGTGCCAGCAGCCCCGGGACGTATAATTCACCCCTCCACTTT

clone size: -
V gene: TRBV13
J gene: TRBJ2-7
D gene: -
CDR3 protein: CASSLGQGFEQYF
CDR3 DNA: TGTGCCAGCAGCTTAGGGCAGGGGTTCGAGCAGTACTTC

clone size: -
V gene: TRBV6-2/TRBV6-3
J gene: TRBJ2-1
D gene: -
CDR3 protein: CASSRSVEAYNEQFF
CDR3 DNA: TGTGCCAGCAGTCGGAGTGTGGAGGCTTACAATGAGCAGTTCTTC

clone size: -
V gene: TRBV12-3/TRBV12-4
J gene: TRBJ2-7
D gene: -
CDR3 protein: CASRGSGIDLSYEQYF
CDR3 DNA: TGTGCCAGCAGGGGATCCGGCATAGACCTCTCCTACGAGCAGTACTTC

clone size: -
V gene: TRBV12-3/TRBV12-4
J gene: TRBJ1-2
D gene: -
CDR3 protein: CASSLVPGYGYTF
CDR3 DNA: TGTGCCAGCAGTTTGGTTCCAGGGTATGGCTACACCTTC